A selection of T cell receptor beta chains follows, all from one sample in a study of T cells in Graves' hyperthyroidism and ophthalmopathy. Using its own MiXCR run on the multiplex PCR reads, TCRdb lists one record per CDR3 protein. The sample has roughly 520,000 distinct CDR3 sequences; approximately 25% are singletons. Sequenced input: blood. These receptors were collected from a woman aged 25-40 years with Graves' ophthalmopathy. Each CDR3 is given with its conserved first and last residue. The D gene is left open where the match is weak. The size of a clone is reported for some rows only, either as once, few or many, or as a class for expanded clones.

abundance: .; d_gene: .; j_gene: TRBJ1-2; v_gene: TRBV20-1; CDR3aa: CSAKATNYGYTF; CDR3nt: TGCAGCGCGAAGGCCACCAACTATGGCTACACCTTC
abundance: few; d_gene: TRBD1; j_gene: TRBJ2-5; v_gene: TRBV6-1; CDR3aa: CASTNTGQGRETQYF; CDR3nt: TGTGCCAGCACAAACACGGGACAGGGTAGGGAGACCCAGTACTTC
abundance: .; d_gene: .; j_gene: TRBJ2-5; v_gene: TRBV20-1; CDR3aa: CSARDFTIQETQYF; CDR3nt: TGCAGTGCTAGAGATTTTACCATTCAAGAGACCCAGTACTTC
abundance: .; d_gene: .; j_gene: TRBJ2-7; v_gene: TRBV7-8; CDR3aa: CASSNWWDKNYEQYF; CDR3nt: TGTGCCAGCAGCAATTGGTGGGACAAGAACTACGAGCAGTACTTC
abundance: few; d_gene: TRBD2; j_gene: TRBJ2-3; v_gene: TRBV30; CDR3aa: CAWRTSGGAGTQYF; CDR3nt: TGTGCCTGGAGAACTAGCGGGGGGGCCGGTACGCAGTATTTT
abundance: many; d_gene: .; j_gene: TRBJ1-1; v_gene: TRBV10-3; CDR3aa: CAISPTLNTEAFF; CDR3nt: TGTGCCATCAGTCCGACGCTGAACACTGAAGCTTTCTTT
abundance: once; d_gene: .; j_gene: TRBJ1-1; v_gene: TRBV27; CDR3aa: CASSLWAGLDTEAFF; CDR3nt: TGTGCCAGCAGTTTATGGGCAGGTCTCGACACTGAAGCTTTCTTT
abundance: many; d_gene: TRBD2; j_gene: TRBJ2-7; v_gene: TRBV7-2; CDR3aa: CASSLDAGGYEQYF; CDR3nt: TGTGCCAGCAGCTTAGATGCGGGGGGCTACGAGCAGTACTTC
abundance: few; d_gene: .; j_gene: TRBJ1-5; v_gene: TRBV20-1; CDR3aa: CSARGPSDRPDFGQPQHF; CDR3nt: TGCAGTGCTAGAGGACCGTCAGACAGGCCTGACTTTGGTCAGCCCCAGCATTTT
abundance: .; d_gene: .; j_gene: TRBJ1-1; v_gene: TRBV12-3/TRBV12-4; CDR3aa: CASSLWVYLEAFF; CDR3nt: TGTGCCAGCAGTTTATGGGTCTATCTTGAAGCTTTCTTT
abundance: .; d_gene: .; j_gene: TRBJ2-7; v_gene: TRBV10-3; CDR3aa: CAIRRGLSYEQYF; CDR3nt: TGTGCCATCAGGCGGGGCTTGTCCTACGAGCAGTACTTC
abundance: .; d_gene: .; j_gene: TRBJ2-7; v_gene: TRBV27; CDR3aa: CASSYSFKNEQYF; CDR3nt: TGTGCCAGCAGTTATAGTTTTAAAAACGAGCAGTACTTC
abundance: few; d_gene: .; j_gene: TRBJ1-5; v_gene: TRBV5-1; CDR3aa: CASSLWGVSNQPQHF; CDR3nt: TGCGCCAGCAGCTTGTGGGGAGTAAGCAATCAGCCCCAGCATTTT
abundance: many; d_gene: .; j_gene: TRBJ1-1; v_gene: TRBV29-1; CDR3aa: CSGDGLDTEAFF; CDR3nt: TGCAGCGGTGACGGATTAGACACTGAAGCTTTCTTT